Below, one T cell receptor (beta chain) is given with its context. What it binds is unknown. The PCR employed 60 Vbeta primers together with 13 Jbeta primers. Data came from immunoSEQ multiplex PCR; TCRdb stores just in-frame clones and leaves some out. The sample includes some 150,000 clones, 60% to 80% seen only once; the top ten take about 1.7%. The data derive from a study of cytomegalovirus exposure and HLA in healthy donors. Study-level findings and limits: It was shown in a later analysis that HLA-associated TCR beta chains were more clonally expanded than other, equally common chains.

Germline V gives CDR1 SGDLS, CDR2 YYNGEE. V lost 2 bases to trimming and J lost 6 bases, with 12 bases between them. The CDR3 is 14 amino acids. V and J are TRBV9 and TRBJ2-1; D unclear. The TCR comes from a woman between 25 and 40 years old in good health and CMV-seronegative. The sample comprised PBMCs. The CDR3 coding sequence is TGTGCCAGCAGCGTCCGTTTAGGAGCCAATGAGCAGTTCTTC. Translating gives CASSVRLGANEQFF.